This section outlines one T cell receptor (beta chain) sequence together with its context. This record comes from a study of blood T cell repertoires in COVID-19. The data were produced by immunoSEQ multiplex PCR, yet TCRdb's version contains in-frame clones alone and is incomplete. The repertoire holds approximately 130,000 clones, with around nine tenths as singletons. The sequence was obtained from a human donor in a cohort sampled during active COVID-19. Sequenced material: peripheral blood.

CDR3: CASSQIQETQYF. In DNA, the CDR3 is TGTGCCAGCAGCCAAATACAAGAGACCCAGTACTTC. This rearrangement joins TRBV3-1 (or the pseudogene TRBV3-2) to TRBJ2-5, with unresolved D. Germline CDR1 and CDR2: LGHDT and YNNKEL (reference sequence). The CDR3 has 12 amino acids. The V end was cut by 2 bases, the J end by 2 bases, with 3 bases between.